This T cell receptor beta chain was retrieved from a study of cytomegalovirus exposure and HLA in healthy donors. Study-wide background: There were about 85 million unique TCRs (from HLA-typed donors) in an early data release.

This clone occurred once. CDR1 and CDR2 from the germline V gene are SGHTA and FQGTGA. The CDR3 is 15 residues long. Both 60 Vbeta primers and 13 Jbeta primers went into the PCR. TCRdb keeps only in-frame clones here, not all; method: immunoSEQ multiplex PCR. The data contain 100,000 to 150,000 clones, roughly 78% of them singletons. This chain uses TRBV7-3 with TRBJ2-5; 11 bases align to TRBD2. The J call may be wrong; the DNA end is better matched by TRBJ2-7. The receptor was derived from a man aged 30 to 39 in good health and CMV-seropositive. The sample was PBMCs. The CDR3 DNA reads TGTGCCAGCAGCGCGTCTAGCGGGGGGCCCTACGAGCAGTACTTC. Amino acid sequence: CASSASSGGPYEQYF.